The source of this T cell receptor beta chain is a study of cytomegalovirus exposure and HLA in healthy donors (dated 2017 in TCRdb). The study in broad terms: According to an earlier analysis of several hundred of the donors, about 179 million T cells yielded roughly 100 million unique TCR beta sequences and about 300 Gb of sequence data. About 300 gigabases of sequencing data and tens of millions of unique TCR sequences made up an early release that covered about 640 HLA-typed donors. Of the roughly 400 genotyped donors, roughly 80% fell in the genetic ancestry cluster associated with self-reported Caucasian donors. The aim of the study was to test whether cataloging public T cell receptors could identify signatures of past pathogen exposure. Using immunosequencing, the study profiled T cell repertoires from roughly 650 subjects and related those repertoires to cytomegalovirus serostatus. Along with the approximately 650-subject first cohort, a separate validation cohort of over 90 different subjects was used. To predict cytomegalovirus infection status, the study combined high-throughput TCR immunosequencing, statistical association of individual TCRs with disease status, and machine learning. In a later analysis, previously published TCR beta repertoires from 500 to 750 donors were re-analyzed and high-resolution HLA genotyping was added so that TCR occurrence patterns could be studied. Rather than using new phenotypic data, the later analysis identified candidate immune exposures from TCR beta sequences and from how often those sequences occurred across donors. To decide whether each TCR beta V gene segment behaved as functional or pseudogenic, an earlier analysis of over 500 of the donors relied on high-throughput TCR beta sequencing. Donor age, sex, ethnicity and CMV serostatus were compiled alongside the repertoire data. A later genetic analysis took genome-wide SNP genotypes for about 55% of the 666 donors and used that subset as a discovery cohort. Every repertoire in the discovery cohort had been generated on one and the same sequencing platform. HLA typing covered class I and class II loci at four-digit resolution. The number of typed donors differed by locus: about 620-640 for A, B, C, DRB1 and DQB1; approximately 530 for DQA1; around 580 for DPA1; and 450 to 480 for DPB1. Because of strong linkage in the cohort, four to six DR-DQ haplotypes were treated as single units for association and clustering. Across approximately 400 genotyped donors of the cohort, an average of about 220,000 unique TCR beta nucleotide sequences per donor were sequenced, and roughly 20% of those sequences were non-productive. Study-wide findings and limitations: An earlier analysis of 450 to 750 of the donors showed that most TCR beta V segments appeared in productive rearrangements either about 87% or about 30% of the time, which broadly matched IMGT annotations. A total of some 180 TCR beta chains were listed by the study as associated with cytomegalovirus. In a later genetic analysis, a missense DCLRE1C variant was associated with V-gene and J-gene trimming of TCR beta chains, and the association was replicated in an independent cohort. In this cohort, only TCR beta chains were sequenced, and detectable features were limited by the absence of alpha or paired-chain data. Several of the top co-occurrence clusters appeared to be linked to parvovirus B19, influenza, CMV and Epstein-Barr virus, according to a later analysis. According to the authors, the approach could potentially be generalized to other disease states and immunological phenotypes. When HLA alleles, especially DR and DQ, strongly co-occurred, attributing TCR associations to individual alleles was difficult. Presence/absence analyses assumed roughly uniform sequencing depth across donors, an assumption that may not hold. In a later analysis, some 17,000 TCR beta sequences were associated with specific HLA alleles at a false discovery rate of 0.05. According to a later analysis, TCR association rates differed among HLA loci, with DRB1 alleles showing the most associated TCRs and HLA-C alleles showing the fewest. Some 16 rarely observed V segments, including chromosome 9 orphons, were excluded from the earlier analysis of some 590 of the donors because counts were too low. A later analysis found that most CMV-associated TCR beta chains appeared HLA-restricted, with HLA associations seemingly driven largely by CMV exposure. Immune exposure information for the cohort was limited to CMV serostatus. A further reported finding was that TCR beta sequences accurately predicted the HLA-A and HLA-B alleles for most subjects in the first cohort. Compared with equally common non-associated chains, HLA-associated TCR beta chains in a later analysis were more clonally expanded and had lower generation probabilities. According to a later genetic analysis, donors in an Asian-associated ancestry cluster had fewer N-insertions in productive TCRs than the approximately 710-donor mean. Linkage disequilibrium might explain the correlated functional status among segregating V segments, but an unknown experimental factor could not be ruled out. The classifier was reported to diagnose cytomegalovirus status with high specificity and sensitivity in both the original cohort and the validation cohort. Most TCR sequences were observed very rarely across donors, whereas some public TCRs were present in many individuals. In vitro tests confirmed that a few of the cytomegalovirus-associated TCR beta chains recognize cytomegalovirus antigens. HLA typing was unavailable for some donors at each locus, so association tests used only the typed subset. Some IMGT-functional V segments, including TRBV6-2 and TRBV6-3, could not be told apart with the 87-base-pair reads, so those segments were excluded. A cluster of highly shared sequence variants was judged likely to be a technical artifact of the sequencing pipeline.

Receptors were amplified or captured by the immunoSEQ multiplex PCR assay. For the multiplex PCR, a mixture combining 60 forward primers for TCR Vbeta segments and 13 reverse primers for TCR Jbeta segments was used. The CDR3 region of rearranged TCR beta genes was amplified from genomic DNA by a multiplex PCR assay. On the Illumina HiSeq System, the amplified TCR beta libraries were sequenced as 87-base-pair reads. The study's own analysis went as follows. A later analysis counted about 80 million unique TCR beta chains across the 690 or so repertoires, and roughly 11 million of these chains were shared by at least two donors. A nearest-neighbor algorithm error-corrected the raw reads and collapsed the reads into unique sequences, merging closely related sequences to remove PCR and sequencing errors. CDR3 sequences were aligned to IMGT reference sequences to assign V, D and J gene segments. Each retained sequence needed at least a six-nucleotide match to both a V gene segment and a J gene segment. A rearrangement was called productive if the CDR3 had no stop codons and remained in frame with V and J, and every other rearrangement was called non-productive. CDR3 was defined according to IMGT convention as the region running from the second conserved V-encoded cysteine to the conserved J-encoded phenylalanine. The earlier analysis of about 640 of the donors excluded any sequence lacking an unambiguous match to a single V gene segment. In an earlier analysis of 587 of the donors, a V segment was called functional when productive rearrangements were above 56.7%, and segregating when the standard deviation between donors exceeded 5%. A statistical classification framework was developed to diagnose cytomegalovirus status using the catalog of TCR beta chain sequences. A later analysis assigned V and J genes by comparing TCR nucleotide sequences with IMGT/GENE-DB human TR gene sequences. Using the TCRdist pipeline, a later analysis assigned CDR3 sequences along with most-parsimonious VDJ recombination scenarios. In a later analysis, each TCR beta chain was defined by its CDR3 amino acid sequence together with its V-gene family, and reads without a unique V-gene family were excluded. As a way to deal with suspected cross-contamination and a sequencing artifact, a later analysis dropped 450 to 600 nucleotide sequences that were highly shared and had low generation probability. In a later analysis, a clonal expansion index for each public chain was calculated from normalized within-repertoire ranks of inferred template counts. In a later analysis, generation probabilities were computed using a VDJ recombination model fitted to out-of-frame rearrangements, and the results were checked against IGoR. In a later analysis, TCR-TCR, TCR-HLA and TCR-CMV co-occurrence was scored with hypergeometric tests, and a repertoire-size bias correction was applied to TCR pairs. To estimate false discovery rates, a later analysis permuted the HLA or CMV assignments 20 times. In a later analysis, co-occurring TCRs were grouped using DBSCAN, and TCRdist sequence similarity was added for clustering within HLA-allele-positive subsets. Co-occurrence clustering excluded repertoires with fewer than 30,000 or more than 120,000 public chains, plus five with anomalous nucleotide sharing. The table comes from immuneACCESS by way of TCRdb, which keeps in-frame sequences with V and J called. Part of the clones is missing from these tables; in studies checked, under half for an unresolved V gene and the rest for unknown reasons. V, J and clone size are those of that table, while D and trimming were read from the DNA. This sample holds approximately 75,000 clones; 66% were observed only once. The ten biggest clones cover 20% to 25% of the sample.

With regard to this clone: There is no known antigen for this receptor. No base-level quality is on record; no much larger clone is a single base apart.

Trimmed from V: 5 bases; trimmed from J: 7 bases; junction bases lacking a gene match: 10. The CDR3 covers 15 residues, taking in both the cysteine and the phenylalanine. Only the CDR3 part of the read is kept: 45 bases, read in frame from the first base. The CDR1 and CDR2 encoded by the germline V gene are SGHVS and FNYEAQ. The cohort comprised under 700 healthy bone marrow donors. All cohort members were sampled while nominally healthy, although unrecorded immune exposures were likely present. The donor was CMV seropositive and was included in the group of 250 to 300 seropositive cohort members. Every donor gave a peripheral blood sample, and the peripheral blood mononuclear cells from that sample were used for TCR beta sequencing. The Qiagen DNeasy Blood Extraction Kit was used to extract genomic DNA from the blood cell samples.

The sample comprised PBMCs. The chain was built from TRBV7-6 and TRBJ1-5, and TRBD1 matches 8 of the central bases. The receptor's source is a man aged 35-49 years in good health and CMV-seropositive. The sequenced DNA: TGTGCCAGCAGCCAGCCCGACAGGGGAAAACAGCCCCAGCATTTT. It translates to CASSQPDRGKQPQHF. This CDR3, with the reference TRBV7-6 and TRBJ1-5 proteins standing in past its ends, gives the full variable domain GAGVSQSPRYKVTKRGQDVALRCDPISGHVSLYWYRQALGQGPEFLTYFNYEAQQDKSGLPNDRFSAERPEGSISTLTIQRTEQRDSAMYRCASSQPDRGKQPQHFGDGTRLSIL.